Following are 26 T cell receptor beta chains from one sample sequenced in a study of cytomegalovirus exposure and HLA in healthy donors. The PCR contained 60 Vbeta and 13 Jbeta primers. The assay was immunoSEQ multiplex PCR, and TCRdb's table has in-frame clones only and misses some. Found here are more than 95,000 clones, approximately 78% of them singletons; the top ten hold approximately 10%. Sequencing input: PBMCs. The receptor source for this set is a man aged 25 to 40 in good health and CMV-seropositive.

CDR3: CASSRTGNNQPQHF. The DNA for the CDR3 is TGCGCCAGCAGCCGTACAGGTAACAATCAGCCCCAGCATTTT. This sequence joins TRBV4-1 and TRBJ1-5, with D possibly matching TRBD1 (5 bases). Per germline, CDR1 MGHRA and CDR2 YSYEKL. The CDR3 length is 14 residues. V lost 4 bases, J lost 3 bases, and 10 bases lay in between.

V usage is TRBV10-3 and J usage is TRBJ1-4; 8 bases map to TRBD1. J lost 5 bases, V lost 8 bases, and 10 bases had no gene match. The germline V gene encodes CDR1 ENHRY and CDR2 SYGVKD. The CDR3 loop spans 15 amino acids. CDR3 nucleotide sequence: TGTGCCATCTCTACCTCGACAGGGGACAATGAAAAACTGTTTTTT. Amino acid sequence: CAISTSTGDNEKLFF.

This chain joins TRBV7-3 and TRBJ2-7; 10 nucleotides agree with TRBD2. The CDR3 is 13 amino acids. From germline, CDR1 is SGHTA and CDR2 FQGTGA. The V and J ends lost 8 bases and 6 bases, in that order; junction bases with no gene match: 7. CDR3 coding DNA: TGTGCCAGCGGCAGCGGGAGGGCCGGCGAGCAGTACTTC. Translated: CASGSGRAGEQYF.

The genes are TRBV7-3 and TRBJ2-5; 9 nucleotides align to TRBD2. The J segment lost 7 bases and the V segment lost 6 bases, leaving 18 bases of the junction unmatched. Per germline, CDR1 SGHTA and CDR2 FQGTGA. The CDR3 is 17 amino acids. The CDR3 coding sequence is TGTGCCAGCAGTCCCGGGGGGCTAGCGGGAACCGGAGGGACCCAGTACTTC. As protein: CASSPGGLAGTGGTQYF. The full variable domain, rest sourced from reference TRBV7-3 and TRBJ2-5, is GAGVSQTPSNKVTEKGKYVELRCDPISGHTALYWYRQSLGQGPEFLIYFQGTGAADDSGLPNDRFFAVRPEGSVSTLKIQRTERGDSAVYLCASSPGGLAGTGGTQYFGPGTRLLVL.

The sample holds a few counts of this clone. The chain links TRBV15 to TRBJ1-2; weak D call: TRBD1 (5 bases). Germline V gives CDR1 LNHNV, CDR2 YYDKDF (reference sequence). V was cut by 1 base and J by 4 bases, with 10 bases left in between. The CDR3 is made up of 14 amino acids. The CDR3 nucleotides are TGTGCCACCAGCAGAGCCGACAGCTCCTATGGCTACACCTTC. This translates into CATSRADSSYGYTF.

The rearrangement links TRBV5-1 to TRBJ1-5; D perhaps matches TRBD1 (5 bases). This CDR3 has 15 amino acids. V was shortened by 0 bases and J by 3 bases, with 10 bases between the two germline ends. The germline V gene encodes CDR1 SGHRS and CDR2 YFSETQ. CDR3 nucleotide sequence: TGCGCCAGCAGCTTGGACGGGGGACCCAATCAGCCCCAGCATTTT. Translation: CASSLDGGPNQPQHF.

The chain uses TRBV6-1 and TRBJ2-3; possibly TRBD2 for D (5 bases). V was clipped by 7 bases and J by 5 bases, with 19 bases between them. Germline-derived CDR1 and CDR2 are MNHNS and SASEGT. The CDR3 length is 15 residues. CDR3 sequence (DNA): TGTGCCAGCACGGTCTGGGTGGCGGGTGGAGATACGCAGTATTTT. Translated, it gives CASTVWVAGGDTQYF.

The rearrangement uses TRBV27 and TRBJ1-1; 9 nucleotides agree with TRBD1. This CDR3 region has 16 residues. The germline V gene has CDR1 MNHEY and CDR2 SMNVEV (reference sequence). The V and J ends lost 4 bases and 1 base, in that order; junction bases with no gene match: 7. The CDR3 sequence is CASSYDRGVWNTEAFF. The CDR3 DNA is TGTGCCAGCAGTTACGACAGGGGGGTTTGGAACACTGAAGCTTTCTTT.

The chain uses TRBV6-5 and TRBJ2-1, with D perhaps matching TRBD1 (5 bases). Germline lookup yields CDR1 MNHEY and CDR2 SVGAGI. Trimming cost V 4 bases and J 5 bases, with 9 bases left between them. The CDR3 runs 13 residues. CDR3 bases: TGTGCCAGCAGTTTTGGACAAGACAATGAGCAGTTCTTC. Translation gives CASSFGQDNEQFF.

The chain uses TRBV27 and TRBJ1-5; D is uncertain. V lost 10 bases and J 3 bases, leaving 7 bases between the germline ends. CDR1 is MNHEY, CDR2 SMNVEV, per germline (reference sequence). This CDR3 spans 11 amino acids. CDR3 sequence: CATQINQPQHF. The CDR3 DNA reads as TGTGCCACCCAGATCAATCAGCCCCAGCATTTT.

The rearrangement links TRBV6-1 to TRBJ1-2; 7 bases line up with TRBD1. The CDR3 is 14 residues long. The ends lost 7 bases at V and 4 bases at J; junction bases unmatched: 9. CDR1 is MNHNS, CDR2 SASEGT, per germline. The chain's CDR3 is CASMRLQGFYGYTF. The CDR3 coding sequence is TGTGCCAGCATGAGACTACAGGGGTTCTATGGCTACACCTTC.

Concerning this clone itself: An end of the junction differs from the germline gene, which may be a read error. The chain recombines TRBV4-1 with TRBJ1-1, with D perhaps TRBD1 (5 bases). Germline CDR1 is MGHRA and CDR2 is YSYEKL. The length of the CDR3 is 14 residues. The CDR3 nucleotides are TGCGCCAGCAGCCAAGTAAAGGGGAACGCTGAAGCTTTCTTT. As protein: CASSQVKGNAEAFF.

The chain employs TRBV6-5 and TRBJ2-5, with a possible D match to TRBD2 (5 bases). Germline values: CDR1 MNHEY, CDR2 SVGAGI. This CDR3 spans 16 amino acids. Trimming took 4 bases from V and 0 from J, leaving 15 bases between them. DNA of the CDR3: TGTGCCAGCAGTTCTACGGACGGGGTGTACCAAGAGACCCAGTACTTC. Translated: CASSSTDGVYQETQYF.

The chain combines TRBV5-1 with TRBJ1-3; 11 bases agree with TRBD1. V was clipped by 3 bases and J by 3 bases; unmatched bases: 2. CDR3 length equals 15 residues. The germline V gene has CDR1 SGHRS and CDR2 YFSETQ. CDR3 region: CASSWTGGGGNTIYF. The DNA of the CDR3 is TGCGCCAGCAGCTGGACAGGGGGCGGTGGAAACACCATATATTTT.

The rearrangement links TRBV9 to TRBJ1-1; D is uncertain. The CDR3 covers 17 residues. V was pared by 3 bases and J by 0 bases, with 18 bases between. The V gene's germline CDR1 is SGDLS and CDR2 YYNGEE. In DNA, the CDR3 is TGTGCCAGCAGCGCATTTCTCTCTGGGGAGATGAACACTGAAGCTTTCTTT. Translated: CASSAFLSGEMNTEAFF.

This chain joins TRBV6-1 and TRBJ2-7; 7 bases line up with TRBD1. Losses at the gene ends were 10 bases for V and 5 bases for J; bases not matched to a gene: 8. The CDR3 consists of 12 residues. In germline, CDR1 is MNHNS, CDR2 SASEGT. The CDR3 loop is CAIEQGRDEQYF. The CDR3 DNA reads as TGTGCCATCGAACAGGGGCGCGACGAGCAGTACTTC.

In DNA form, the CDR3 reads TGCAGCGTGGCCCGCACACAGGGTTCGCTGTCCTACGAGCAGTACTTC. Translating gives CSVARTQGSLSYEQYF. The chain has TRBV29-1 and TRBJ2-7; possible D gene TRBD1, 6 bases. Germline V gives CDR1 SQVTM, CDR2 ANQGSEA. The length of the CDR3 is 16 residues. Trimming removed 6 bases at V and 1 base at J, with 22 bases between.

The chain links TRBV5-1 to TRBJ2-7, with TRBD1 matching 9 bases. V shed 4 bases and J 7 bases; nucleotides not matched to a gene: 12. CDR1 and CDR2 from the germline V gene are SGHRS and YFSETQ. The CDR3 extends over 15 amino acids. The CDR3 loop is CASSRPGTGIIEQYF. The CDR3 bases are TGCGCCAGCAGCAGACCCGGGACAGGGATAATAGAGCAGTACTTC.

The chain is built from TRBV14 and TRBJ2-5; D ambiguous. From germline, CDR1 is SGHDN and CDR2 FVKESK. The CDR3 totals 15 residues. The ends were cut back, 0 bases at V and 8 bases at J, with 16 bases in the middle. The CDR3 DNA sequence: TGTGCCAGCAGCCAAGATTTTAGAGGCTATTATACCCAGTACTTC. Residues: CASSQDFRGYYTQYF. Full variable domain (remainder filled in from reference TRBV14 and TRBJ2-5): EAGVTQFPSHSVIEKGQTVTLRCDPISGHDNLYWYRRVMGKEIKFLLHFVKESKQDESGMPNNRFLAERTGGTYSTLKVQPAELEDSGVYFCASSQDFRGYYTQYFGPGTRLLVL.

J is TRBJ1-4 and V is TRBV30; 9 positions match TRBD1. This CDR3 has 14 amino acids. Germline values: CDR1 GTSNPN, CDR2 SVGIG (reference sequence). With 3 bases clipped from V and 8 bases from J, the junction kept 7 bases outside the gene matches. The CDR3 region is CAWSTGGADEKLFF. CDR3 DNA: TGTGCCTGGAGCACAGGGGGCGCCGACGAAAAACTGTTTTTT.

CDR3 coding DNA: TGTGCCATCAGTGAGTCGACAGCCGTCTACAATGAGCAGTTCTTC. Translated: CAISESTAVYNEQFF. This sequence joins TRBV10-3 and TRBJ2-1; possibly TRBD1 for D (5 bases). The germline V gene encodes CDR1 ENHRY and CDR2 SYGVKD. The CDR3 contains 15 residues. Trimming removed 0 bases at V and 3 bases at J, with 9 bases between.

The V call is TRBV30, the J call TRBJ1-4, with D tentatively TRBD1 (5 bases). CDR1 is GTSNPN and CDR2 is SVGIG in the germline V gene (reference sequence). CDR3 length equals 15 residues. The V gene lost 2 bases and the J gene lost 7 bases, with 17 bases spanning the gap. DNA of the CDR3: TGTGCCTGGAGTACCCAGGAGGGGTTGGGTGAAAAACTGTTTTTT. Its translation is CAWSTQEGLGEKLFF.

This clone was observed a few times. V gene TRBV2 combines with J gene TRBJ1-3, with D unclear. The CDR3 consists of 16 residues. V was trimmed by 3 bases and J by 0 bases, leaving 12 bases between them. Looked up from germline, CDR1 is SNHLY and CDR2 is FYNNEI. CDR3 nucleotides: TGTGCCAGCAGTGATATCGCTAACCCCTCTGGAAACACCATATATTTT. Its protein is CASSDIANPSGNTIYF.

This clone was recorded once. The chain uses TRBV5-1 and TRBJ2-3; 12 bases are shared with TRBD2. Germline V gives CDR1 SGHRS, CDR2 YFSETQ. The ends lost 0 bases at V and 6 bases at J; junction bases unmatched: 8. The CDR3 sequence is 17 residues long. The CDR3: CASSLAGLAGGPDTQYF. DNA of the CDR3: TGCGCCAGCAGCTTGGCCGGGCTAGCGGGAGGGCCGGATACGCAGTATTTT.

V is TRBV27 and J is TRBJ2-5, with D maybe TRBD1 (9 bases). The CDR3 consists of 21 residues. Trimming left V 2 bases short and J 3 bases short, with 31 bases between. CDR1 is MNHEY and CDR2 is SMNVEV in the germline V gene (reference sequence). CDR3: CASSLARTGVYVAGMEETQYF. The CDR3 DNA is TGTGCCAGCAGTTTAGCCCGGACAGGGGTTTATGTAGCGGGAATGGAAGAGACCCAGTACTTC.

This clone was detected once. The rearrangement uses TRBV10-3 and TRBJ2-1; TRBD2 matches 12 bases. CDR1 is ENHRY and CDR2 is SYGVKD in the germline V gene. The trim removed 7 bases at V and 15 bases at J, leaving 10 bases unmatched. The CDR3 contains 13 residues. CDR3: CAITDLAGGRGFF. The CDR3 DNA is TGTGCCATCACCGACCTAGCGGGAGGGCGGGGGTTCTTC.